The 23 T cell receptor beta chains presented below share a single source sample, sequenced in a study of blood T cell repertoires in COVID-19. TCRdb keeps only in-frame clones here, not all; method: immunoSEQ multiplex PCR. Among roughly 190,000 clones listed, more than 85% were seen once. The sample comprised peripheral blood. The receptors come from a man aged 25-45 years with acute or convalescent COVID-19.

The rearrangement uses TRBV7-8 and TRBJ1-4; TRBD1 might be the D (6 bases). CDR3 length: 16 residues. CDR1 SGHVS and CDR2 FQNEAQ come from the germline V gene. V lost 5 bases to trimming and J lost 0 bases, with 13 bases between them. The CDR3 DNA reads TGTGCCAGCAGCCCTAGGGGGGGGGCAACTAATGAAAAACTGTTTTTT. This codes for CASSPRGGATNEKLFF.

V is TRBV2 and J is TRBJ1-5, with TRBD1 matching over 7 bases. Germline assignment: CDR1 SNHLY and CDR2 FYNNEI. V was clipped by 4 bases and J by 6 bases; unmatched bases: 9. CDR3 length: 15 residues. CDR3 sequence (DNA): TGTGCCAGCAGTGTACAGGGGACGTCGGTTCAGCCCCAGCATTTT. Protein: CASSVQGTSVQPQHF.

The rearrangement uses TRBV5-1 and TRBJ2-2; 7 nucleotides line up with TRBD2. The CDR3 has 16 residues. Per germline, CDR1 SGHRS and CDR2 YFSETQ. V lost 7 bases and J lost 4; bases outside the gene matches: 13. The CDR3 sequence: CASRPPGREATGELFF. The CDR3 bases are TGCGCCAGCCGCCCCCCAGGACGGGAGGCCACCGGGGAGCTGTTTTTT.

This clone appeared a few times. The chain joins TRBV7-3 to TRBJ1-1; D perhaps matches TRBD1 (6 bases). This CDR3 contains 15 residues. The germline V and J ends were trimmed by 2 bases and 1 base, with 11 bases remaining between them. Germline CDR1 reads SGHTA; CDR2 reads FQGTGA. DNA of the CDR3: TGTGCCAGCAGCTTATCGACAGGACAGAACACTGAAGCTTTCTTT. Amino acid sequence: CASSLSTGQNTEAFF.

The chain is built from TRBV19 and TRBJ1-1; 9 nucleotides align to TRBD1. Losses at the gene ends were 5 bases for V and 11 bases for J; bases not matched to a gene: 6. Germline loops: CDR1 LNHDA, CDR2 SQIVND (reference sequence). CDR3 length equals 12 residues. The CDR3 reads CASSSGTGMAFF. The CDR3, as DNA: TGTGCCAGTAGTTCGGGGACAGGGATGGCTTTCTTT.

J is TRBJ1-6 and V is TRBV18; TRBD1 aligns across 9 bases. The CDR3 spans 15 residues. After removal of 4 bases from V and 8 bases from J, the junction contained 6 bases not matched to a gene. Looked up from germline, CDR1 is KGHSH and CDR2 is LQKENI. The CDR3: CASSLRTGEDSPLHF. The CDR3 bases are TGTGCCAGCTCACTAAGGACAGGGGAGGATTCACCCCTCCACTTT.

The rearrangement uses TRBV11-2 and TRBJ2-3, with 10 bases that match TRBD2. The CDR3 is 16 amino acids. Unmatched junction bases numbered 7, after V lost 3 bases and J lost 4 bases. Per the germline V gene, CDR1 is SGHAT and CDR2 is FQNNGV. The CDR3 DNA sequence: TGTGCCAGCAGCTTCCTCCTAGCGGGGGACTCAGATACGCAGTATTTT. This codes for CASSFLLAGDSDTQYF.

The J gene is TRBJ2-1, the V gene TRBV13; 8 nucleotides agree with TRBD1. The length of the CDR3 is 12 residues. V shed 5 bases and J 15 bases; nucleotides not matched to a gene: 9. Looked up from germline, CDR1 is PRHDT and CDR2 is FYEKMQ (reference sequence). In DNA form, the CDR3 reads TGTGCCAGCAGCGGACAGGGTAGCGATCCGTTCTTC. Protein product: CASSGQGSDPFF.

DNA for the CDR3: TGTGCCACCAGTGATTTGAGAGGGTCGCGGTTCTTC. Its translation: CATSDLRGSRFF. The V gene is TRBV24-1, the J gene TRBJ2-1, with D tentatively TRBD2 (5 bases). CDR1 and CDR2 from the germline V gene are KGHDR and SFDVKD. V was shortened by 0 bases and J by 15 bases, with 11 bases between the two germline ends. The CDR3 has 12 amino acids.

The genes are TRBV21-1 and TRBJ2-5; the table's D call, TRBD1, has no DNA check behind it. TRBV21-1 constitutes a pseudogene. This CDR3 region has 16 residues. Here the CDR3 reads CASLLSGTSVGKTQYF. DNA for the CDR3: TGTGCCAGCCTCCTATCCGGGACAAGCGTTGGTAAGACCCAGTACTTC.

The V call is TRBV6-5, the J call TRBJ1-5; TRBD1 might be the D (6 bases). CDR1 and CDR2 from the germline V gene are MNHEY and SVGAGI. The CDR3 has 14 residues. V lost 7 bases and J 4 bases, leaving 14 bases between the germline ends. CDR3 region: CASTYRGGNQPQHF. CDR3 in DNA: TGTGCCAGCACCTATAGGGGGGGGAATCAGCCCCAGCATTTT.

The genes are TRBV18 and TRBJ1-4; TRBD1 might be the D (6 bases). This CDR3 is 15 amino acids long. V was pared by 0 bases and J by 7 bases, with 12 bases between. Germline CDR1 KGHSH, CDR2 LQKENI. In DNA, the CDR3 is TGTGCCAGCTCACCACCGGGGACAATGTTTGAAAAACTGTTTTTT. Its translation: CASSPPGTMFEKLFF. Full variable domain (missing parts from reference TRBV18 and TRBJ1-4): NAGVMQNPRHLVRRRGQEARLRCSPMKGHSHVYWYRQLPEEGLKFMVYLQKENIIDESGMPKERFSAEFPKEGPSILRIQQVVRGDSAAYFCASSPPGTMFEKLFFGSGTQLSVL.

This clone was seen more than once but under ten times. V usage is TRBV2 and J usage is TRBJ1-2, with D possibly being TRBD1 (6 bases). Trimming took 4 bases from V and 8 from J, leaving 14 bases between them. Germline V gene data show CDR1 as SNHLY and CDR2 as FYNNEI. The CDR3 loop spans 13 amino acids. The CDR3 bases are TGTGCCAGCAGTGTAAGCCAGGGGCAAGGCTACACCTTC. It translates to CASSVSQGQGYTF. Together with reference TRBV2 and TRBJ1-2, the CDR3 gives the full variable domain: EPEVTQTPSHQVTQMGQEVILRCVPISNHLYFYWYRQILGQKVEFLVSFYNNEISEKSEIFDDQFSVERPDGSNFTLKIRSTKLEDSAMYFCASSVSQGQGYTFGSGTRLTVV.

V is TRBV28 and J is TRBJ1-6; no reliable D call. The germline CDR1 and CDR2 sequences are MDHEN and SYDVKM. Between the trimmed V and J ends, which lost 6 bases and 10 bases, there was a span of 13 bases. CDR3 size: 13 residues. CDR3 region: CASSPPGRSPLHF. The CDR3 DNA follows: TGTGCCAGCAGCCCCCCGGGTCGATCACCCCTCCACTTT.

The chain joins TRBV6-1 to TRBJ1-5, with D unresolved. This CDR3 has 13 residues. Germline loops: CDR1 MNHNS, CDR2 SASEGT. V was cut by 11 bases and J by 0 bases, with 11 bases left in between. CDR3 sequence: CAGGFTSNQPQHF. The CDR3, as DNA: TGTGCCGGAGGGTTCACTAGCAATCAGCCCCAGCATTTT.

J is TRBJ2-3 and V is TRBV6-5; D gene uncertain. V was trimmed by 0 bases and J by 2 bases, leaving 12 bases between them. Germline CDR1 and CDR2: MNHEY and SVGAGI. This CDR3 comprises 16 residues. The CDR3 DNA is TGTGCCAGCAGTTACTCTGGCCTAACAGACACAGATACGCAGTATTTT. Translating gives CASSYSGLTDTDTQYF.

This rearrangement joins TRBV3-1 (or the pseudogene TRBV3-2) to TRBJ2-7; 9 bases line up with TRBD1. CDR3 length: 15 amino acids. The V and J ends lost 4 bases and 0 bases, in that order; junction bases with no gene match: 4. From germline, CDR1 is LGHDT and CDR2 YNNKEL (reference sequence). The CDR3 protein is CASSPGTGLSYEQYF. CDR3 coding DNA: TGTGCCAGCAGCCCAGGGACAGGGCTCTCCTACGAGCAGTACTTC.

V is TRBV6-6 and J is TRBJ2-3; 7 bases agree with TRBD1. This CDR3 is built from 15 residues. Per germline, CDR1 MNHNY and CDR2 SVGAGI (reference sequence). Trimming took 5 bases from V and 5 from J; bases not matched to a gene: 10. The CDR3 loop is CASSMDRLVGDTQYF. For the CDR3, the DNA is TGTGCCAGCAGTATGGACAGGTTAGTCGGAGATACGCAGTATTTT.

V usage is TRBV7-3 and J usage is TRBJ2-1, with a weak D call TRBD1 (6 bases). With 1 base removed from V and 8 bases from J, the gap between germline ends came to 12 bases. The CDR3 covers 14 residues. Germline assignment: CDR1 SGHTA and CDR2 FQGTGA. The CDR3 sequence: CASSLSSGADEQFF. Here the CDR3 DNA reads TGTGCCAGCAGCTTAAGCTCAGGGGCTGATGAGCAGTTCTTC.

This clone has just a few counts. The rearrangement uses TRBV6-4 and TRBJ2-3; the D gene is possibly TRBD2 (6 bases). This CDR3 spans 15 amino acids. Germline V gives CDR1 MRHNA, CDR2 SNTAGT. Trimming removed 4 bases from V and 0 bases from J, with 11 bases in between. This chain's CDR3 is CASSVGRASTDTQYF. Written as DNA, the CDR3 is TGTGCCAGCAGTGTCGGGAGAGCTAGCACAGATACGCAGTATTTT.

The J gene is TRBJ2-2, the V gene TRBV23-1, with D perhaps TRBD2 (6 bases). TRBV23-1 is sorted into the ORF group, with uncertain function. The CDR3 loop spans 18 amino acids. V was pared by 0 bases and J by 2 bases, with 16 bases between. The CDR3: CASSQSRSSGENTGELFF. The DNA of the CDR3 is TGCGCCAGCAGTCAATCGAGAAGTTCGGGGGAAAACACCGGGGAGCTGTTTTTT.

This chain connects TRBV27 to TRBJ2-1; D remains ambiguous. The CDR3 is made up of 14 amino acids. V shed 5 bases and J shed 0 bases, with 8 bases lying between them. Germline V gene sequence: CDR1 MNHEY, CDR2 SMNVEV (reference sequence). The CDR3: CASSPASSYNEQFF. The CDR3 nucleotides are TGTGCCAGCAGTCCGGCTAGCTCCTACAATGAGCAGTTCTTC.

The CDR3 region is CASSLAAGGYGYTF. In nucleotides, the CDR3 is TGCGCCAGCAGCTTGGCGGCAGGGGGCTATGGCTACACCTTC. This sequence joins TRBV5-1 and TRBJ1-2; 7 bases match TRBD1. Germline CDR1 reads SGHRS; CDR2 reads YFSETQ. This CDR3 contains 14 residues. The V and J ends lost 0 bases and 4 bases, in that order; junction bases with no gene match: 3.